The following is a T cell receptor (beta chain) sequence with its context. The junction does not match germline at one end; this may be a read error. Reverse transcribing all isolated RNA meant expressed TCRB transcripts were sequenced. Assay: immunoSEQ multiplex PCR; the TCRdb copy retains only in-frame clones and omits some. The sample yields some 19,000 clones, around 50% seen once. Germline CDR1 reads MDHEN; CDR2 reads SYDVKM. The CDR3 extends over 10 amino acids. This specimen comes from a study of beta chain features in type 1 diabetes. Turning to the study itself: Sorted cells numbering under 110 million were examined across all samples.

Sequencing was performed on stem cell memory CD4+ T cells from blood. This chain connects TRBV28 to TRBJ2-7; 7 nucleotides agree with TRBD2. The receptor was isolated from a young man in good health. CDR3: CATSAYEQYF. CDR3 coding DNA: TGCGCTACTAGCGCGTACGAGCAGTACTTC.